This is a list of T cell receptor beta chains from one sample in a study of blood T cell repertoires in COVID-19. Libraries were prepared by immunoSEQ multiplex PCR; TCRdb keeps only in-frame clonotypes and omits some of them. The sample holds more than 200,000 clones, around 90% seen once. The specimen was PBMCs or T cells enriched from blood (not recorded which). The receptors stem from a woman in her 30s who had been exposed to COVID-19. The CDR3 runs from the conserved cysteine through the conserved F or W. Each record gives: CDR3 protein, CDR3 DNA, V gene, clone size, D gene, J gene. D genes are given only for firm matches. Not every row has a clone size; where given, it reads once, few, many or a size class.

CATAQTGGSGHEQYF | TGTGCCACCGCCCAGACAGGGGGCTCTGGACACGAGCAGTACTTC | TRBV19 | NA | TRBD1 | TRBJ2-7
CASSHRWASGTLSTDTQYF | TGTGCCAGCAGCCATAGGTGGGCTAGCGGGACCCTCAGCACAGATACGCAGTATTTT | TRBV3-1/TRBV3-2 | NA | TRBD2 | TRBJ2-3
CASGSAGQGYGYTF | TGTGCCAGCGGTAGTGCTGGACAGGGCTATGGCTACACCTTC | TRBV6-5 | NA | TRBD1 | TRBJ1-2
CASSFLAGVGTDTQYF | TGTGCCAGCAGCTTCCTAGCGGGAGTTGGGACAGATACGCAGTATTTT | TRBV11-2 | NA | TRBD2 | TRBJ2-3
CASSDTGGKLFF | TGCGCCAGCAGTGATACGGGGGGAAAACTGTTTTTT | TRBV10-2 | NA | NA | TRBJ1-4
CASSQEGNSGRWPNYNEQFF | TGCGCCAGCAGCCAAGAAGGGAATAGCGGGAGATGGCCTAACTACAATGAGCAGTTCTTC | TRBV4-1 | once | TRBD2 | TRBJ2-1
CASSHTGIPNYGYTF | TGTGCCAGCAGTCACACAGGGATCCCTAACTATGGCTACACCTTC | TRBV6-5 | NA | NA | TRBJ1-2
CASSEVGGTEAFF | TGCGCCAGCAGCGAAGTGGGAGGTACTGAAGCTTTCTTT | TRBV5-1 | NA | NA | TRBJ1-1
CASRGGISYNSPLHF | TGCGCCAGCAGGGGGGGGATCTCCTATAATTCACCCCTCCACTTT | TRBV10-2 | NA | NA | TRBJ1-6
CASSPDRSSYNEQFF | TGTGCCAGCTCACCAGACAGGAGCTCCTACAATGAGCAGTTCTTC | TRBV18 | NA | NA | TRBJ2-1
CASSYGKYRGSNQPQHF | TGTGCCAGCAGTTACGGGAAGTACAGGGGAAGCAATCAGCCCCAGCATTTT | TRBV6-2/TRBV6-3 | NA | TRBD1 | TRBJ1-5
CASSSGFGDTQYF | TGTGCCAGTAGTAGCGGGTTTGGGGATACGCAGTATTTT | TRBV19 | NA | NA | TRBJ2-3
CASRLQGLLEKLFF | TGTGCCAGCAGGCTACAGGGTCTCTTGGAAAAACTGTTTTTT | TRBV6-5 | NA | NA | TRBJ1-4
CASRNRELNEQYF | TGTGCCAGCAGAAACAGGGAATTGAACGAGCAGTACTTC | TRBV6-6 | NA | NA | TRBJ2-7
CASSPGKNREGVQETQYF | TGTGCCAGCAGCCCCGGAAAAAACAGGGAGGGGGTCCAAGAGACCCAGTACTTC | TRBV3-1/TRBV3-2 | NA | NA | TRBJ2-5
CASSLSGQGNEKLFF | TGTGCCAGCAGTTTATCGGGACAGGGAAATGAAAAACTGTTTTTT | TRBV28 | NA | TRBD1 | TRBJ1-4
CASSALAGPLGETQYF | TGTGCCAGCAGCGCCCTAGCGGGACCCTTGGGGGAGACCCAGTACTTC | TRBV9 | NA | TRBD2 | TRBJ2-5
CASSLVASTDTQYF | TGTGCCAGCAGCTTAGTGGCCAGCACAGATACGCAGTATTTT | TRBV7-9 | NA | NA | TRBJ2-3
CASSVGAGQGHNEQFF | TGTGCCAGCAGCGTAGGAGCGGGACAGGGGCATAACGAGCAGTTCTTC | TRBV9 | NA | TRBD1 | TRBJ2-1
CASSLRPGSTEAFF | TGCGCCAGCAGCTTACGCCCGGGAAGCACTGAAGCTTTCTTT | TRBV5-1 | NA | NA | TRBJ1-1
CASSLIPGQLNEKLFF | TGTGCCAGCAGCCTAATCCCGGGACAGCTGAATGAAAAACTGTTTTTT | TRBV3-1/TRBV3-2 | NA | TRBD1 | TRBJ1-4
CASSHGQGARQPQHF | TGTGCCAGCAGCCATGGACAGGGGGCAAGGCAGCCCCAGCATTTT | TRBV7-6 | NA | TRBD1 | TRBJ1-5
CASSPSNTGELFF | TGTGCCAGCAGCCCCTCGAACACCGGGGAGCTGTTTTTT | TRBV7-3 | NA | NA | TRBJ2-2
CASSRGGTRRNNEQFF | TGCGCCAGCAGCCGGGGCGGGACTAGGAGGAACAATGAGCAGTTCTTC | TRBV5-1 | NA | TRBD2 | TRBJ2-1
CATSTIHESGGYTF | TGTGCCACCAGCACAATTCATGAGTCTGGTGGCTACACCTTC | TRBV15 | once | NA | TRBJ1-2
CAWSGGADTQYF | TGTGCCTGGAGCGGAGGCGCAGATACGCAGTATTTT | TRBV30 | few | NA | TRBJ2-3
CASSPFEDNSPLHF | TGTGCCAGCAGCCCTTTCGAGGATAATTCACCCCTCCACTTT | TRBV14 | NA | NA | TRBJ1-6
CSVEGAGGDYGYTF | TGCAGCGTTGAAGGCGCAGGGGGTGACTATGGCTACACCTTC | TRBV29-1 | few | TRBD1 | TRBJ1-2
CSASPDKITGELFF | TGCAGTGCTAGTCCGGACAAAATAACCGGGGAGCTGTTTTTT | TRBV20-1 | NA | NA | TRBJ2-2